This paragraph covers one T cell receptor (beta chain) sequence. Between the trimmed V and J ends, which lost 1 base and 9 bases, there was a span of 4 bases. Germline V gene data show CDR1 as SGHTA and CDR2 as FQGNSA. The CDR3 runs 11 residues. These data originate in a study of blood T cell repertoires in COVID-19. Looking at the study overall: T cells, B-cell-depleted T cells, or PBMCs provided the cDNA or gDNA that served as material.

Here immunoSEQ multiplex PCR was the method, and the copy in TCRdb shows in-frame clones only, minus some. The sample includes 440,000 or so clones, approximately 89% of them seen just once. Seattle's cohort entered during active infection and was followed longitudinally. Sequenced sample: peripheral blood. This chain joins TRBV7-2 and TRBJ2-1; D is unresolved. This clonotype was obtained from a woman in her forties with COVID-19, enrolled during active disease. CDR3 amino acids: CASSLDGEQFF. Here the CDR3 DNA reads TGTGCCAGCAGCTTAGACGGTGAGCAGTTCTTC.